This is a list of T cell receptor beta chains from one sample in a study of Ad26.COV2.S vaccination and SARS-CoV-2 variants. Clones were read by immunoSEQ multiplex PCR, and TCRdb kept only the in-frame ones, dropping some. The sample has roughly 500,000 clones; 85% to 90% are singletons. Sequenced here: peripheral blood, sampled in a trial of Ad26.COV2.S vaccine versus placebo. All receptors come from a person between 18 and 59 years old who received the Ad26.COV2.S COVID-19 vaccine or a placebo. Each CDR3 is given without its conserved first and last residue. The order of the fields is CDR3 protein, V gene, D gene, J gene. The D gene is left open where the match is weak.

cdr3_aa: ASQTPYTKNIQY
v_call: TRBV2
d_call: .
j_call: TRBJ2-4

cdr3_aa: ASSQDGASEQNEQF
v_call: TRBV4-3
d_call: .
j_call: TRBJ2-1

cdr3_aa: ASSTLRAEAF
v_call: TRBV28
d_call: .
j_call: TRBJ1-1

cdr3_aa: ASSKEGEETCTGELF
v_call: TRBV21-1
d_call: .
j_call: TRBJ2-2

cdr3_aa: ASSPPEGRSNEKLF
v_call: TRBV18
d_call: .
j_call: TRBJ1-4

cdr3_aa: ATRAQETQY
v_call: TRBV7-2
d_call: .
j_call: TRBJ2-5

cdr3_aa: ASSDSRGSGGYT
v_call: TRBV6-5
d_call: TRBD1
j_call: TRBJ1-2

cdr3_aa: ASSLPGLAGHNEQF
v_call: TRBV28
d_call: TRBD2
j_call: TRBJ2-1

cdr3_aa: AISEQGWFRNQPQH
v_call: TRBV5-3
d_call: .
j_call: TRBJ1-5

cdr3_aa: ATRQMNTEAF
v_call: TRBV15
d_call: .
j_call: TRBJ1-1

cdr3_aa: ASSGTQLYEQY
v_call: TRBV10-3
d_call: .
j_call: TRBJ2-7

cdr3_aa: ASSLIPDNQPQH
v_call: TRBV7-2
d_call: .
j_call: TRBJ1-5

cdr3_aa: ASSLGAGYEQY
v_call: TRBV7-2
d_call: TRBD2
j_call: TRBJ2-7

cdr3_aa: ATEWGAYNEQF
v_call: TRBV24-1
d_call: .
j_call: TRBJ2-1

cdr3_aa: ASSFAAITGELF
v_call: TRBV11-3
d_call: .
j_call: TRBJ2-2

cdr3_aa: ASSLVYTDTQY
v_call: TRBV27
d_call: .
j_call: TRBJ2-3

cdr3_aa: ASSVGLVGGYT
v_call: TRBV3-1/TRBV3-2
d_call: .
j_call: TRBJ1-2